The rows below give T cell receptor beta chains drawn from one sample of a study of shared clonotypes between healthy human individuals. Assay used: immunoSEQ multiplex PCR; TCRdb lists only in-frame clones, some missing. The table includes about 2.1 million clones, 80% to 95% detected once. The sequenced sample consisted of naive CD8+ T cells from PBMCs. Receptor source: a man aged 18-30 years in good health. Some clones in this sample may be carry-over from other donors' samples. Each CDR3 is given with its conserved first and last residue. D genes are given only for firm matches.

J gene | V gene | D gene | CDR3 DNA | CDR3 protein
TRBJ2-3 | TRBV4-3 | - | TGCGCCAGCAGCCAAGATCGGTTCGGAACTATCACAGATACGCAGTATTTT | CASSQDRFGTITDTQYF
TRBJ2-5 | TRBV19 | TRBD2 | TGTGCCAGTAGCCCGGGGATAGCGGGAGTAGGAGAGACCCAGTACTTC | CASSPGIAGVGETQYF
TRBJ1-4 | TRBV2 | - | TGTGCCAGTCTCCAGGGGCGAGGTAATGAAAAACTGTTTTTT | CASLQGRGNEKLFF
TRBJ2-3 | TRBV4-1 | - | TGCGCCAGCAGCCGAGGTACAAGCGCCAGCACAGATACGCAGTATTTT | CASSRGTSASTDTQYF
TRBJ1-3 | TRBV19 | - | TGTGCCAGTAGTATGAGTTCGGAACGGAGGTGGAACACCATATATTTT | CASSMSSERRWNTIYF
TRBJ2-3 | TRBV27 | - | TGTGCCAGCAGTTCACTAAGGGATACGCAGTATTTT | CASSSLRDTQYF
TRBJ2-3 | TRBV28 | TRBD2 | TGTGCCAGCAGCCTTGGGGGGGGGAGCACAGATACGCAGTATTTT | CASSLGGGSTDTQYF
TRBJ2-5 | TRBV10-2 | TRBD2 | TGCGCCAGCAGGGACCCTGTTAGTGAGCGGGGGGTCGCCCAGTACTTC | CASRDPVSERGVAQYF
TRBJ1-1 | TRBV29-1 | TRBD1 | TGCAGCGTTGAATCAAGGACAGGGGGCTGGGTGAACACTGAAGCTTTCTTT | CSVESRTGGWVNTEAFF
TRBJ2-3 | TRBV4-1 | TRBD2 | TGCGCCAGCAGCCAAGATAAAGAGGGCCTAGCGGGAGATACGCAGTATTTT | CASSQDKEGLAGDTQYF
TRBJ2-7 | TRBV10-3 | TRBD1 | TGTGCCATCCGGGACAGTTACTACGAGCAGTACTTC | CAIRDSYYEQYF
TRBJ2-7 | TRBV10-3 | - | TGTGCCATCAGTGAAACCGGGACGGCACCCTACGAGCAGTACTTC | CAISETGTAPYEQYF
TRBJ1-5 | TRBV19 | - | TGTGCCAGTAGTTGGGGACACCGAAATCAGCCCCAGCATTTT | CASSWGHRNQPQHF
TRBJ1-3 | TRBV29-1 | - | TGCAGCGTTGAAGTAATCCCGGGCAGAAACACCATATATTTT | CSVEVIPGRNTIYF